This passage covers 9 T cell receptor beta chains from one sample sequenced in a study of cytomegalovirus exposure and HLA in healthy donors listed by TCRdb under 2017. The library was obtained by the immunoSEQ multiplex PCR assay. For the multiplex PCR, a mixture combining 60 forward primers for TCR Vbeta segments and 13 reverse primers for TCR Jbeta segments was used. In TCRdb, the immuneACCESS table is reduced to in-frame sequences with V and J assigned. These tables do not hold every clone; where another copy was compared, an unresolved V gene accounts for under half, and the others remain unexplained. For this sample the table gives 100,000 to 150,000 clones, of which just under 75% were detected only once. About 4.9% of the sample lies in the top ten. Source material: PBMCs. These receptors all stem from a man aged 55 to 70 in good health and CMV-seropositive.

V usage is TRBV5-1 and J usage is TRBJ2-1; TRBD1 is a possible D gene (6 bases). V was shortened by 3 bases and J by 4 bases, with 8 bases between the two germline ends. Germline lookup yields CDR1 SGHRS and CDR2 YFSETQ. CDR3 length equals 13 residues. CDR3 loop: CASSSQGYNEQFF. DNA of the CDR3: TGCGCCAGCAGCTCCCAGGGGTACAATGAGCAGTTCTTC.

The chain carries TRBV2 and TRBJ2-7, with 15 positions matching TRBD2. The CDR3 totals 15 residues. Germline-derived CDR1 and CDR2 are SNHLY and FYNNEI. The V gene end was trimmed by 4 bases and the J gene end by 6 bases; junction bases not matched to a gene: 4. The CDR3 loop is CASSGGLAGGLEQYF. As DNA, the CDR3 is TGTGCCAGCAGTGGGGGACTAGCGGGGGGACTCGAGCAGTACTTC. The full variable domain, rest sourced from reference TRBV2 and TRBJ2-7, is EPEVTQTPSHQVTQMGQEVILRCVPISNHLYFYWYRQILGQKVEFLVSFYNNEISEKSEIFDDQFSVERPDGSNFTLKIRSTKLEDSAMYFCASSGGLAGGLEQYFGPGTRLTVT.

In its sample, this clone is medium-sized. This chain connects TRBV5-1 to TRBJ2-1; 9 bases align to TRBD2. Germline V CDR1 and CDR2: SGHRS, YFSETQ. With V trimmed by 3 bases and J by 7 bases, 14 bases remained unmatched. The CDR3 runs 17 residues. CDR3 region: CASSYLWRGTSRNEQFF. In nucleotides, the CDR3 is TGCGCCAGCAGCTATCTCTGGCGAGGGACTAGCCGGAATGAGCAGTTCTTC.

The V gene is TRBV5-1, the J gene TRBJ1-4, with TRBD1 identical over 11 bases. V dropped 7 bases and J dropped 8; count of bases not matched to a gene: 16. The germline V gene has CDR1 SGHRS and CDR2 YFSETQ. CDR3 length: 17 residues. The CDR3 is CASSYDIIGTGGEKLFF. As DNA, the CDR3 is TGCGCCAGCTCCTACGATATAATCGGGACAGGGGGGGAAAAACTGTTTTTT.

The chain combines TRBV27 with TRBJ2-1, with 11 bases that match TRBD2. The V gene's germline CDR1 is MNHEY and CDR2 SMNVEV (reference sequence). V shed 3 bases and J 9 bases; nucleotides not matched to a gene: 10. The CDR3 consists of 16 residues. The DNA for the CDR3 is TGTGCCAGCAGTTTTGGCTTTGGACTAGCGGGTGGTGAGCAGTTCTTC. This gives the protein CASSFGFGLAGGEQFF.

This clone turned up a few times. V is TRBV7-9 and J is TRBJ1-2, with TRBD1 as a possible D gene (6 bases). Germline CDR1 is SEHNR and CDR2 is FQNEAQ (reference sequence). This CDR3 comprises 12 residues. Trimming took off 6 bases at V and 7 bases at J, with 12 bases between the two ends. Here the CDR3 DNA reads TGTGCCAGCAGATGGGAACAGGGTGGCTACACCTTC. As protein: CASRWEQGGYTF.

The V and J genes are TRBV6-1 and TRBJ2-3; weak D call: TRBD2 (5 bases). The CDR3 spans 13 residues. CDR1 is MNHNS and CDR2 is SASEGT in the germline V gene. The V and J ends lost 9 bases and 1 base respectively, with 11 bases between them. In DNA form, the CDR3 reads TGTGCCAGTCGGGGTTCGGGCACAGATACGCAGTATTTT. It codes for CASRGSGTDTQYF.

The chain combines TRBV9 with TRBJ2-2; D is unresolved. The germline gives CDR1 SGDLS, CDR2 YYNGEE. The CDR3 spans 16 residues. Trimming removed 2 bases at V and 0 bases at J, with 11 bases between. This CDR3 is CASSVFGGSNTGELFF. The CDR3 DNA follows: TGTGCCAGCAGCGTTTTTGGCGGCTCGAACACCGGGGAGCTGTTTTTT. Combining the CDR3 with reference TRBV9 and TRBJ2-2 gives the whole variable domain DSGVTQTPKHLITATGQRVTLRCSPRSGDLSVYWYQQSLDQGLQFLIQYYNGEERAKGNILERFSAQQFPDLHSELNLSSLELGDSALYFCASSVFGGSNTGELFFGEGSRLTVL.

The J gene is TRBJ2-7, the V gene TRBV27; 9 bases fit TRBD1. Trimming at V came to 3 bases and at J to 2 bases, leaving 5 bases not matched to a gene. Germline V gene sequence: CDR1 MNHEY, CDR2 SMNVEV (reference sequence). This CDR3 comprises 15 residues. DNA of the CDR3: TGTGCCAGCAGTTTCTTAGGGGACAGGGCCTACGAGCAGTACTTC. Its protein product is CASSFLGDRAYEQYF.